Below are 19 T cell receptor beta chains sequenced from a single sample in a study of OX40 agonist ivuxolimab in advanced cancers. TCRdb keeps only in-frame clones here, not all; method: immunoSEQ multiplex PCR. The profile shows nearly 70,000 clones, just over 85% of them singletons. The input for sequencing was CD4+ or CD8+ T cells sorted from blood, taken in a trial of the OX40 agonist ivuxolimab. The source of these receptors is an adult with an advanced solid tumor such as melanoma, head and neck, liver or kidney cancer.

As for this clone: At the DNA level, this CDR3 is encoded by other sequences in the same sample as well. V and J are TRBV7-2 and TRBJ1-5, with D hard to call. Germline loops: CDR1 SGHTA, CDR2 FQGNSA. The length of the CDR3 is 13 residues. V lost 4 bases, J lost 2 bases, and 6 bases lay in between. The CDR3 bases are TGTGCCAGCAGCTCCCAGGGCAATCAGCCCCAGCATTTT. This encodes CASSSQGNQPQHF.

The CDR3 DNA follows: TGTGCCAGCAGTTCACAGGCAGCTAACTATGGCTACACCTTC. It encodes CASSSQAANYGYTF. The genes are TRBV2 and TRBJ1-2; tentatively, D is TRBD1 (5 bases). Germline CDR1 SNHLY, CDR2 FYNNEI. CDR3 length: 14 residues. Between the trimmed V and J ends, which lost 5 bases and 0 bases, there was a span of 10 bases.

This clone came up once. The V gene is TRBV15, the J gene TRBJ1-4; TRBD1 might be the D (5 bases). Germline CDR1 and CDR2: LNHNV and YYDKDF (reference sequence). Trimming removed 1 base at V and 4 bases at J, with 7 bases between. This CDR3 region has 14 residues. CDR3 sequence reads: CATSRGGSNEKLFF. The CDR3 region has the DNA TGTGCCACCAGCAGAGGGGGGAGTAATGAAAAACTGTTTTTT.

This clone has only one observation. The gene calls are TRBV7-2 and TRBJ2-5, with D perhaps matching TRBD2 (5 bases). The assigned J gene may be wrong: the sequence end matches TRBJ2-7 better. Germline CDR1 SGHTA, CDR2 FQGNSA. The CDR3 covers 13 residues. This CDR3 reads CASSLVAFYEQYF. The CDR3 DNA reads TGTGCCAGCAGCTTAGTAGCGTTCTACGAGCAGTACTTC.

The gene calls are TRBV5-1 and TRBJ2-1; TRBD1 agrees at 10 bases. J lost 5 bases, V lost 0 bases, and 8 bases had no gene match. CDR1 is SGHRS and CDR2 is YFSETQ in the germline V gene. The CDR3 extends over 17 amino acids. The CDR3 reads CASSLARGTGDHNEQFF. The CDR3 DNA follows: TGCGCCAGCAGCTTGGCGCGGGGGACAGGGGACCACAATGAGCAGTTCTTC.

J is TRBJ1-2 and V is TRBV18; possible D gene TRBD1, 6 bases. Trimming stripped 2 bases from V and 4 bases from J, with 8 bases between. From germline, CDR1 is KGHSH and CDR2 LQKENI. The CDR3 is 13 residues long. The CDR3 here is CASSPGGSYGYTF. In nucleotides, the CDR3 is TGTGCCAGCTCACCAGGGGGCAGCTATGGCTACACCTTC. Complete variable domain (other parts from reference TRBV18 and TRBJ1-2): NAGVMQNPRHLVRRRGQEARLRCSPMKGHSHVYWYRQLPEEGLKFMVYLQKENIIDESGMPKERFSAEFPKEGPSILRIQQVVRGDSAAYFCASSPGGSYGYTFGSGTRLTVV.

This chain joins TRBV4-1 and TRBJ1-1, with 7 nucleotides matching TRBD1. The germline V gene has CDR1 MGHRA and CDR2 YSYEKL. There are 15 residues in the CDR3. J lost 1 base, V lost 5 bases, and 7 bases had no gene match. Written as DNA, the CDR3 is TGCGCCAGCAGCTATCCGGGACAGAGGAACACTGAAGCTTTCTTT. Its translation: CASSYPGQRNTEAFF.

CDR3 protein: CASSQGQGGQPQHF. DNA for the CDR3: TGCGCCAGCAGCCAAGGACAGGGTGGACAGCCCCAGCATTTT. The chain has TRBV4-3 and TRBJ1-5, with TRBD1 matching over 7 bases. There are 14 residues in the CDR3. Unmatched junction bases numbered 4, after V lost 1 base and J lost 7 bases. The germline V gene encodes CDR1 LGHNA and CDR2 YSLEER.

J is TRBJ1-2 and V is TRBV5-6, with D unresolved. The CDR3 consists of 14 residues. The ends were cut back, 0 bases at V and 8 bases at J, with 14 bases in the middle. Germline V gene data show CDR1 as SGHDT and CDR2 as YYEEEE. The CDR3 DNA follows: TGTGCCAGCAGCTTGGAAGGGCGAGCCTCGGGCTACACCTTC. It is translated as CASSLEGRASGYTF.

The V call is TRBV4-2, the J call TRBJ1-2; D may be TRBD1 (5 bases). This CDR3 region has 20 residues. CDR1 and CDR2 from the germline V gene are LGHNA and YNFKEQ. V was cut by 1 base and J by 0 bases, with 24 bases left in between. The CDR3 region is CASSQATPGQGGLANYGYTF. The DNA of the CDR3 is TGTGCCAGCAGCCAAGCGACCCCCGGGCAGGGAGGTCTAGCTAACTATGGCTACACCTTC.

For the CDR3, the DNA is TGTGCCAGCAGCAGTAGTCCAGGGGGAAATGAAAAACTGTTTTTT. It translates to CASSSSPGGNEKLFF. This rearrangement joins TRBV7-2 to TRBJ1-4; TRBD1 aligns across 7 bases. The CDR3 totals 15 residues. The J segment lost 5 bases and the V segment lost 5 bases, leaving 8 bases of the junction unmatched. Germline-derived CDR1 and CDR2 are SGHTA and FQGNSA. Variable domain in full (rest from reference TRBV7-2 and TRBJ1-4): GAGVSQSPSNKVTEKGKDVELRCDPISGHTALYWYRQSLGQGLEFLIYFQGNSAPDKSGLPSDRFSAERTGGSVSTLTIQRTQQEDSAVYLCASSSSPGGNEKLFFGSGTQLSVL.

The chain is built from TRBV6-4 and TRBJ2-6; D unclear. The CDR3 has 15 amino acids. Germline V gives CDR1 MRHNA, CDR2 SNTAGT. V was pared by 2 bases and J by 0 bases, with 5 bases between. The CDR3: CASSDMSSGANVLTF. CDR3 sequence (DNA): TGTGCCAGCAGTGACATGAGCTCTGGGGCCAACGTCCTGACTTTC.

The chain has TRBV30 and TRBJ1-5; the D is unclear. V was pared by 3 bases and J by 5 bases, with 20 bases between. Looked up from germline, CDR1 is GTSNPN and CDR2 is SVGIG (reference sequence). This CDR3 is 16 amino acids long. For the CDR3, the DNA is TGTGCCTGGAGCGTAACCGGCAGCCCCGGACATCAGCCCCAGCATTTT. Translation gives CAWSVTGSPGHQPQHF.

The CDR3 protein is CASSSQEGGEQYF. DNA of the CDR3: TGTGCCAGCAGCTCGCAGGAGGGTGGCGAGCAGTACTTC. V and J are TRBV7-2 and TRBJ2-7; D is possibly TRBD2 (6 bases). CDR1 and CDR2 from the germline V gene are SGHTA and FQGNSA. V lost 4 bases and J 6 bases, leaving 13 bases between the germline ends. This CDR3 has 13 residues.

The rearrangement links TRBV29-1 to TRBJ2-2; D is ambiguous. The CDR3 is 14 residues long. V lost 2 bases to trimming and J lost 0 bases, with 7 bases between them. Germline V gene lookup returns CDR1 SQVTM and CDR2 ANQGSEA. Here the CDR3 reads CSVEPDANTGELFF. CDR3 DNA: TGCAGCGTTGAACCGGATGCGAACACCGGGGAGCTGTTTTTT.

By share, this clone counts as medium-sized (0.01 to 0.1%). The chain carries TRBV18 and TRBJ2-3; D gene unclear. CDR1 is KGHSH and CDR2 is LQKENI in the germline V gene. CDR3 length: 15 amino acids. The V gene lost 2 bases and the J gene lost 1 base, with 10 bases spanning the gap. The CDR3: CASSPGQLGTDTQYF. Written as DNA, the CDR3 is TGTGCCAGCTCACCAGGGCAGTTGGGCACAGATACGCAGTATTTT.

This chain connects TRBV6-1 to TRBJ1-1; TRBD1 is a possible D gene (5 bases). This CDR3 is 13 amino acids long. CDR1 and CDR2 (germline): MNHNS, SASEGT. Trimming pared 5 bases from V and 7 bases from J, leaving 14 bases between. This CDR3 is CASSWTPEGEAFF. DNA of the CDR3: TGTGCCAGCAGTTGGACACCTGAGGGTGAAGCTTTCTTT.

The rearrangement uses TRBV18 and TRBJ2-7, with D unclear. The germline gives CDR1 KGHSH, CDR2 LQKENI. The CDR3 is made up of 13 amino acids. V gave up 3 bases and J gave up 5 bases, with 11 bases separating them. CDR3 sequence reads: CASSPLSGHEQYF. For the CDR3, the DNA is TGTGCCAGCTCACCCCTATCCGGGCACGAGCAGTACTTC.

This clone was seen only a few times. The CDR3 nucleotides are TGCGCCAGCAGCCAAGGTATCCTAGGCGGGGTCACAGAGACCCAGTACTTC. Translated, it gives CASSQGILGGVTETQYF. This chain links TRBV4-1 with TRBJ2-5; D is perhaps TRBD2 (6 bases). Trimming removed 1 base at V and 4 bases at J, with 19 bases between. The CDR3 is 17 residues long. Germline loops: CDR1 MGHRA, CDR2 YSYEKL.